The sequence of this T cell receptor (beta chain) was determined in a study of lymphopenia after photon versus proton radiotherapy. Study-wide results and limits: Better survival with proton therapy was suggested as possible, not demonstrated. In patients who died, overall survival fell as post-nadir TCR diversity dropped more.

About this clone itself: Its target is unknown.

Sequencing was performed with immunoSEQ multiplex PCR; in TCRdb, only in-frame clones are kept and a portion is missing. Counted here are approximately 80,000 clones, about 83% occurring once; the ten biggest clones make up around 1.5%. CDR3 size: 16 residues. The V gene's germline CDR1 is SGHTA and CDR2 FQGNSA. The trim removed 6 bases at V and 1 base at J, leaving 4 bases unmatched. The clonotype comes from a man aged 55 to 70 with pancreatic cancer. The sample in question was peripheral blood, obtained from a patient treated with proton-based radiotherapy. This chain links TRBV7-2 with TRBJ2-6, with 9 bases lining up with TRBD1. The CDR3 spells CASRGQGQSGANVLTF. CDR3 DNA sequence: TGTGCCAGCAGAGGACAGGGGCAATCTGGGGCCAACGTCCTGACTTTC.